This T cell receptor beta chain was recorded in a study of shared clonotypes between healthy human individuals. Per the germline V gene, CDR1 is LNHDA and CDR2 is SQIVND (reference sequence). The CDR3 covers 15 residues. Trimming cost V 5 bases and J 2 bases, with 12 bases left between them. Repertoires were generated with immunoSEQ multiplex PCR, while TCRdb's copy carries only in-frame clones and drops some. The repertoire holds roughly 1 million clones, with around 82% as singletons. The sequence came from a man aged 18 to 29 in good health. Some clones in this sample may be carry-over from other donors' samples. This chain connects TRBV19 to TRBJ2-2; TRBD2 is a possible D gene (5 bases). Sequenced input: memory CD4+ T cells from PBMCs. Subset denoted: CD45RA-negative fraction. CDR3 bases: TGTGCCAGTAGTCTGGCAGGACTTAACACCGGGGAGCTGTTTTTT. It codes for CASSLAGLNTGELFF. Full variable domain (outside the CDR3, taken from reference TRBV19 and TRBJ2-2): DGGITQSPKYLFRKEGQNVTLSCEQNLNHDAMYWYRQDPGQGLRLIYYSQIVNDFQKGDIAEGYSVSREKKESFPLTVTSAQKNPTAFYLCASSLAGLNTGELFFGEGSRLTVL.